This T cell receptor beta chain was found in a study of vaccination and CD4 T cells after COVID-19. Study background: The convalescent population consisted of six males and four females, two of whom were of Hispanic ethnicity. Study-level findings and limits: In convalescent patients, 304 of 307 vaccine-specific clones were spike mono-reactive.

Via MiXCR, TCRdb re-called the PCR reads, giving one row per CDR3 protein. The sample lists about 20,000 distinct CDR3 sequences, 50% to 75% seen once, with 1.1% in the top ten. As concerns this clonotype: Antigen specificity is unknown.

The CDR3 has 12 residues. Trimming removed 3 bases from V and 4 bases from J, with 4 bases in between. Source: CD4+ T cells from blood, taken after SARS-CoV-2 vaccination. This chain joins TRBV12-3 or TRBV12-4 and TRBJ2-1, with D unclear. This TCR derives from a human donor who had recovered from COVID-19. The CDR3 loop reads CASSLRYNEQFF. The CDR3 coding sequence is TGTGCCAGCAGTTTGCGGTACAATGAGCAGTTCTTC.